The 21 T cell receptor beta chains below were found in one sample sequenced in a study of T cells in Graves' hyperthyroidism and ophthalmopathy. What was amplified from RNA transcripts were TCR beta CDR3 regions. An initial round of RT-PCR targeting the TCR CDR3 relied on the HTBI primer set. TCRdb reprocessed the multiplex PCR reads with MiXCR, giving one entry per CDR3 protein. The sample yields about 590,000 distinct CDR3 sequences, 13% to 15% seen once. Sequenced: blood. These receptors were taken from a woman between 18 and 30 years old with Graves' ophthalmopathy.

The chain couples TRBV5-1 to TRBJ1-1; D gene unclear. Per germline, CDR1 SGHRS and CDR2 YFSETQ. The CDR3 covers 14 residues. V lost 7 bases, J lost 0 bases, and 13 bases lay in between. CDR3 in amino acids: CASWGGFMNTEAFF. CDR3 bases: TGCGCCAGCTGGGGAGGATTCATGAACACTGAAGCTTTCTTT.

This clonotype was detected ten times or more. This chain joins TRBV5-1 and TRBJ1-1; the match to TRBD1 covers 8 bases. Germline values: CDR1 SGHRS, CDR2 YFSETQ. The CDR3 sequence is 17 residues long. V lost 4 bases, J lost 6 bases, and 17 bases stayed unmatched. CDR3 sequence (DNA): TGCGCCAGCAGCCGGTTTTTAAGACAGGGGAGGGTTCCTGAAGCTTTCTTT. It translates to CASSRFLRQGRVPEAFF.

The table lists this clonotype with many counts. The rearrangement links TRBV7-9 to TRBJ2-1, with D uncertain. CDR3 size: 15 residues. V lost 1 base and J 6 bases, leaving 13 bases between the germline ends. Germline-derived CDR1 and CDR2 are SEHNR and FQNEAQ (reference sequence). CDR3 residues: CASSLVRALGNEQFF. As DNA, the CDR3 is TGTGCCAGCAGCTTAGTAAGGGCTTTAGGCAATGAGCAGTTCTTC. Full variable domain (remainder filled in from reference TRBV7-9 and TRBJ2-1): DTGVSQNPRHKITKRGQNVTFRCDPISEHNRLYWYRQTLGQGPEFLTYFQNEAQLEKSRLLSDRFSAERPKGSFSTLEIQRTEQGDSAMYLCASSLVRALGNEQFFGPGTRLTVL.

This clonotype came up many times. The gene calls are TRBV11-2 and TRBJ1-2; 8 nucleotides match TRBD1. Germline loops: CDR1 SGHAT, CDR2 FQNNGV. Trimming took 4 bases from V and 1 from J; bases not matched to a gene: 14. The CDR3 consists of 18 residues. DNA of the CDR3: TGTGCCAGCAGCTGGGGGGTCCCATCAGGGGGCCTTAACTATGGCTACACCTTC. It is translated as CASSWGVPSGGLNYGYTF.

This clonotype appeared many times. The chain combines TRBV28 with TRBJ1-1; TRBD1 aligns across 10 bases. V lost 5 bases to trimming and J lost 1 base; unmatched junction nucleotides: 4. The germline V gene encodes CDR1 MDHEN and CDR2 SYDVKM. This CDR3 is 15 amino acids long. DNA of the CDR3: TGTGCCAGCAGTGACAGGGGGCTTGGGAACACTGAAGCTTTCTTT. Amino acid sequence: CASSDRGLGNTEAFF.

This clonotype was counted between two and nine times. The chain links TRBV20-1 to TRBJ2-1; 12 bases line up with TRBD2. Germline CDR1 DFQATT, CDR2 SNEGSKA (reference sequence). V dropped 3 bases and J dropped 10; count of bases not matched to a gene: 10. The CDR3 loop spans 15 amino acids. The CDR3 sequence: CSASFPSSGRGEQFF. The CDR3 DNA reads as TGCAGTGCTAGTTTCCCCTCTAGCGGGAGGGGAGAGCAGTTCTTC.

This clonotype appeared many times. This chain uses TRBV27 with TRBJ2-1; 14 bases match TRBD2. The germline gives CDR1 MNHEY, CDR2 SMNVEV (reference sequence). With V trimmed by 0 bases and J by 8 bases, 6 bases remained unmatched. The CDR3 spans 17 residues. This CDR3 reads CASSLSHGTSGRDEQFF. The CDR3 coding sequence is TGTGCCAGCAGTTTATCGCACGGGACTAGCGGGAGAGATGAGCAGTTCTTC.

There are a few counts of this clonotype. This chain uses TRBV12-3 or TRBV12-4 with TRBJ1-2; weak D call: TRBD1 (5 bases). Trimming removed 5 bases from V and 7 bases from J, with 14 bases in between. This CDR3 has 13 residues. CDR3 residues: CASSPGGARGYTF. CDR3 DNA: TGTGCCAGCAGTCCGGGGGGTGCCCGTGGCTACACCTTC.

This clonotype was seen at least ten times. The rearrangement links TRBV11-2 to TRBJ2-7, with D hard to call. The germline V gene has CDR1 SGHAT and CDR2 FQNNGV. Trimming took 4 bases from V and 2 from J, leaving 6 bases between them. This CDR3 comprises 12 residues. The CDR3 reads CASSSNTYEQYF. The CDR3 coding sequence is TGTGCCAGCAGCTCGAACACCTACGAGCAGTACTTC.

This clonotype has a count of ten or more. V gene TRBV30 combines with J gene TRBJ1-2, with TRBD1 identical over 9 bases. Per the germline V gene, CDR1 is GTSNPN and CDR2 is SVGIG (reference sequence). Trimming took 1 base from V and 4 from J; bases not matched to a gene: 10. The CDR3 is made up of 16 amino acids. DNA for the CDR3: TGTGCCTGGAGTGAGGGACAGGGTTATTTCGGCTATGGCTACACCTTC. Its protein product is CAWSEGQGYFGYGYTF.

Comment on this clonotype: Given a much more abundant clone one base away, this may be a read error. The chain joins TRBV20-1 to TRBJ2-5, with 8 bases that match TRBD2. Germline V gene lookup returns CDR1 DFQATT and CDR2 SNEGSKA (reference sequence). V lost 3 bases and J lost 6; bases outside the gene matches: 6. This CDR3 is 13 amino acids long. In DNA form, the CDR3 reads TGCAGTGCTAGCGGGAGGGACGGAAAGACCCAGTACTTC. Amino acid sequence: CSASGRDGKTQYF.

This clonotype came up a few times. The rearrangement links TRBV27 to TRBJ2-3; D gene unclear. Trimming left V 0 bases short and J 5 bases short, with 6 bases between. CDR3 length equals 13 residues. Germline V gene lookup returns CDR1 MNHEY and CDR2 SMNVEV (reference sequence). CDR3 protein: CASSLSGLDTQYF. CDR3 DNA sequence: TGTGCCAGCAGTTTATCCGGTTTAGATACGCAGTATTTT.

The chain joins TRBV10-3 to TRBJ2-5; 7 bases are a match to TRBD1. V was pared by 7 bases and J by 14 bases, with 13 bases of the junction left unmatched. Germline assignment: CDR1 ENHRY and CDR2 SYGVKD. CDR3 length equals 12 residues. The CDR3, as DNA: TGTGCCATCAACAGCGGACAGGACCTCAAATACTTC. Protein sequence: CAINSGQDLKYF.

This clonotype was seen more than once but under ten times. The gene calls are TRBV6-6 and TRBJ2-3; no reliable D call. V was pared by 2 bases and J by 5 bases, with 8 bases between. The CDR3 has 13 amino acids. Per the germline V gene, CDR1 is MNHNY and CDR2 is SVGAGI (reference sequence). DNA of the CDR3: TGTGCCAGCAGTTACCCGGTAGAAGATACGCAGTATTTT. Its translation is CASSYPVEDTQYF.

On this clonotype: At one end the junction does not follow the germline gene, possibly because of a read error. The V and J genes are TRBV7-9 and TRBJ2-7; D might be TRBD1 (6 bases). This CDR3 contains 18 residues. Germline loops: CDR1 SEHNR, CDR2 FQNEAQ (reference sequence). The CDR3 region has the DNA TGCGCCAGCAGCCAACGCCCGGTCCCTACAGGGCCCTCCTACGAGCAGTACTTC. As protein: CASSQRPVPTGPSYEQYF. Full variable domain (outside the CDR3, taken from reference TRBV7-9 and TRBJ2-7): DTGVSQNPRHKITKRGQNVTFRCDPISEHNRLYWYRQTLGQGPEFLTYFQNEAQLEKSRLLSDRFSAERPKGSFSTLEIQRTEQGDSAMYLCASSQRPVPTGPSYEQYFGPGTRLTVT.

Many counts were recorded for this clonotype. The CDR3 DNA reads TGTGCCAGCAGTGAGACCCAGTACTTC. It codes for CASSETQYF. The chain uses TRBV6-1 and TRBJ2-5; the D is unclear. This CDR3 region has 9 residues. Looked up from germline, CDR1 is MNHNS and CDR2 is SASEGT. With 3 bases removed from V and 7 bases from J, the gap between germline ends came to 0 bases.

This clonotype was seen at least ten times. The V and J genes are TRBV4-2 and TRBJ1-5; the D gene is possibly TRBD1 (5 bases). Germline V gives CDR1 LGHNA, CDR2 YNFKEQ. The CDR3 runs 17 residues. V was pared by 0 bases and J by 2 bases, with 14 bases between. As DNA, the CDR3 is TGTGCCAGCAGCCAAGATTGGGGAGGGGTTCGCAATCAGCCCCAGCATTTT. Its protein is CASSQDWGGVRNQPQHF.

In its sample, this clonotype was seen a few times. This chain uses TRBV11-3 with TRBJ2-2; 11 bases fit TRBD2. There are 15 residues in the CDR3. Germline V gene sequence: CDR1 SGHNT, CDR2 YENEEA. V was pared by 2 bases and J by 7 bases, with 3 bases of the junction left unmatched. CDR3 region: CASSLHLAGGGELFF. The DNA of the CDR3 is TGTGCCAGCAGCTTACACCTAGCGGGGGGCGGGGAGCTGTTTTTT.

This clonotype has a count of ten or more. The DNA for the CDR3 is TGTGCCAGCAGCTCGGGGACGGGCACAGATACGCAGTATTTT. Protein sequence: CASSSGTGTDTQYF. The chain couples TRBV12-3 or TRBV12-4 to TRBJ2-3; D might be TRBD1 or TRBD2, each matching 5 bases. The CDR3 runs to 14 residues. Trimming took off 6 bases at V and 1 base at J, with 11 bases between the two ends.

This clonotype came up many times. The rearrangement links TRBV29-1 to TRBJ2-5; D is unresolved. The germline V gene has CDR1 SQVTM and CDR2 ANQGSEA. There are 13 residues in the CDR3. V was trimmed by 1 base and J by 2 bases, leaving 8 bases between them. The CDR3 here is CSVEVQQQETQYF. The CDR3, as DNA: TGCAGCGTTGAAGTACAGCAACAAGAGACCCAGTACTTC. The whole variable domain, remainder taken from reference TRBV29-1 and TRBJ2-5, is SAVISQKPSRDICQRGTSLTIQCQVDSQVTMMFWYRQQPGQSLTLIATANQGSEATYESGFVIDKFPISRPNLTFSTLTVSNMSPEDSSIYLCSVEVQQQETQYFGPGTRLLVL.

This clonotype was found many times. V is TRBV29-1 and J is TRBJ1-5, with 7 bases matching TRBD1. The CDR3 sequence is 13 residues long. Germline V gene data show CDR1 as SQVTM and CDR2 as ANQGSEA. The V segment lost 6 bases and the J segment 5 bases; nucleotides outside the gene matches: 7. CDR3: CSVADRVYQPQHF. CDR3 coding DNA: TGCAGCGTGGCAGACAGGGTATATCAGCCCCAGCATTTT.